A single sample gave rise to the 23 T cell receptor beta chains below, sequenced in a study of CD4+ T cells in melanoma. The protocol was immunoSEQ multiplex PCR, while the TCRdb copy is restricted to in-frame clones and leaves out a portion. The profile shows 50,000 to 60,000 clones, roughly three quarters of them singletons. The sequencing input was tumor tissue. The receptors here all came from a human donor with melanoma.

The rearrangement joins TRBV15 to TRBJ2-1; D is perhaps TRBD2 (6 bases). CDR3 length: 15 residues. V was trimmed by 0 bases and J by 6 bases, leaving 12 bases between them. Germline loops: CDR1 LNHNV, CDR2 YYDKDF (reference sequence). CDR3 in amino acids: CATSRDRGTINEQFF. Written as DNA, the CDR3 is TGTGCCACCAGCAGAGATCGCGGGACGATCAATGAGCAGTTCTTC.

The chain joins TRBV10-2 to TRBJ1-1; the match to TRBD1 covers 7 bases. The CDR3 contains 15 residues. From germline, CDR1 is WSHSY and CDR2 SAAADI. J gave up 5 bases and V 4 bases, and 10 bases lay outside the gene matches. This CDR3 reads CASSAPRGGWTEAFF. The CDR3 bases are TGCGCCAGCAGTGCTCCTCGAGGGGGCTGGACTGAAGCTTTCTTT.

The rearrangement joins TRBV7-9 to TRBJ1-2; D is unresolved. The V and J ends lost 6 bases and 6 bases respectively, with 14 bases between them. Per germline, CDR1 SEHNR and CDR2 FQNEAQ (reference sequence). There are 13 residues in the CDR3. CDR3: CASRRPGQDGYTF. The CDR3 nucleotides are TGTGCCAGCAGACGACCCGGGCAGGATGGCTACACCTTC.

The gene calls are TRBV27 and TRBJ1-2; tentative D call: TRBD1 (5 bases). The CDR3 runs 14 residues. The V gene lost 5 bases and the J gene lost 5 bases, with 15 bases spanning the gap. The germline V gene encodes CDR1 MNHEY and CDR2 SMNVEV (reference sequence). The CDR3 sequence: CASSPAGVVYGYTF. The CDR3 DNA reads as TGTGCCAGCAGTCCGGCGGGGGTAGTGTATGGCTACACCTTC.

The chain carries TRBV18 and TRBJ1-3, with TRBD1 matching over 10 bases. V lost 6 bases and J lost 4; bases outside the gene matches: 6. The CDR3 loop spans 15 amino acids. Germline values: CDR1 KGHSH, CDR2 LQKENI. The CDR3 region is CASSRGQGIGNTIYF. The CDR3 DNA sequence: TGTGCCAGCTCCCGGGGACAGGGGATCGGAAACACCATATATTTT.

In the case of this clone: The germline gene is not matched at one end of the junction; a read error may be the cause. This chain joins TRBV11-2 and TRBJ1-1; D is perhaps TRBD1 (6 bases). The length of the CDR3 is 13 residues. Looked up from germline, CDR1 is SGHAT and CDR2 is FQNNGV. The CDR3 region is CASSLALDSSEGF. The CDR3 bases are TGTGCCAGCAGCTTAGCCCTGGACAGTTCCGAGGGGTTT.

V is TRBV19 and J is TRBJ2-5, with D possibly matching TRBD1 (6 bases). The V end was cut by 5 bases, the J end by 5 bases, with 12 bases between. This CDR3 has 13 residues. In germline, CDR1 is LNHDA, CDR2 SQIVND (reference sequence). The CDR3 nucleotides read TGTGCCAGTAGTCCAGGGGACCGGGAGACCCAGTACTTC. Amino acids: CASSPGDRETQYF.

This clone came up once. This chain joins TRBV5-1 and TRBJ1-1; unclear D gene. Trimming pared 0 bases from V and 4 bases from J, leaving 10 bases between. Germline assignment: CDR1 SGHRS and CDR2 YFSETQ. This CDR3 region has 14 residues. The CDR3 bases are TGCGCCAGCAGCTTGGGAGGGTTGGGCACTGAAGCTTTCTTT. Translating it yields CASSLGGLGTEAFF.

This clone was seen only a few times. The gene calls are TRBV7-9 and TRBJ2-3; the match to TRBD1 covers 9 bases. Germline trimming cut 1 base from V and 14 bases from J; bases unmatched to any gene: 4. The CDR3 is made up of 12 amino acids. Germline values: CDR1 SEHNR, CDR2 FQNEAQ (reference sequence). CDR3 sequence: CASSLGGQGPYF. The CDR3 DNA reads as TGTGCCAGCAGCTTAGGGGGACAGGGACCGTATTTT. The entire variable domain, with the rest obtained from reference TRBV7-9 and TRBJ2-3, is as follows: DTGVSQNPRHKITKRGQNVTFRCDPISEHNRLYWYRQTLGQGPEFLTYFQNEAQLEKSRLLSDRFSAERPKGSFSTLEIQRTEQGDSAMYLCASSLGGQGPYFGPGTRLTVL.

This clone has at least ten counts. CDR3 DNA sequence: TGTGCCAGCAGTTACTTCGACAGGGACAATGAGCAGTTCTTC. Residues: CASSYFDRDNEQFF. This rearrangement joins TRBV6-5 to TRBJ2-1; TRBD1 matches 7 bases. The CDR3 is 14 residues long. Per germline, CDR1 MNHEY and CDR2 SVGAGI. V shed 1 base and J 5 bases; nucleotides not matched to a gene: 2.

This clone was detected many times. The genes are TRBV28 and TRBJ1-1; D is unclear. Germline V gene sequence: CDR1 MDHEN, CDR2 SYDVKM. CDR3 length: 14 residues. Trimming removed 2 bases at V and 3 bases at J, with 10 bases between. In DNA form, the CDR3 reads TGTGCCAGCAGTTTAAAGCACGGATACACTGAAGCTTTCTTT. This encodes CASSLKHGYTEAFF. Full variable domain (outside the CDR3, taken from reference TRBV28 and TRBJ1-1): DVKVTQSSRYLVKRTGEKVFLECVQDMDHENMFWYRQDPGLGLRLIYFSYDVKMKEKGDIPEGYSVSREKKERFSLILESASTNQTSMYLCASSLKHGYTEAFFGQGTRLTVV.

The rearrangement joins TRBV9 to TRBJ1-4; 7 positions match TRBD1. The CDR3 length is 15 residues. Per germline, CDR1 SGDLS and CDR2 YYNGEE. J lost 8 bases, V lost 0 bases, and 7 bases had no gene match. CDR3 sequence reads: CASSVGSGTAEKLFF. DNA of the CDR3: TGTGCCAGCAGCGTAGGGAGCGGGACAGCGGAAAAACTGTTTTTT.

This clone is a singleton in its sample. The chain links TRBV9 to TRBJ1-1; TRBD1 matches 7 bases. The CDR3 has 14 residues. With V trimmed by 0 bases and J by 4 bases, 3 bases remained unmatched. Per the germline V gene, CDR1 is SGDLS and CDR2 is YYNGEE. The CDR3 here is CASSVGQGSTEAFF. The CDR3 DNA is TGTGCCAGCAGCGTAGGACAGGGATCCACTGAAGCTTTCTTT.

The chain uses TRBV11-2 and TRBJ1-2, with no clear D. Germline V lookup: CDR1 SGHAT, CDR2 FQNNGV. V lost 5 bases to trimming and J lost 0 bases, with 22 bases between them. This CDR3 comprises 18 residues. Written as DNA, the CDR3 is TGTGCCAGCAGCAATTGGTACCGGGGTCGTGATTCTAACTATGGCTACACCTTC. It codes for CASSNWYRGRDSNYGYTF.

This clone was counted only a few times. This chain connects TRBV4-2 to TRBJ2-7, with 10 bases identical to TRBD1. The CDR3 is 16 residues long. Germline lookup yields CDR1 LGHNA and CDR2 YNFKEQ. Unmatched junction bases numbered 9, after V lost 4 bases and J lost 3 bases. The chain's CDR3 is CASSRGGTGAHYEQYF. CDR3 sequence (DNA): TGTGCCAGCAGCCGAGGGGGGACAGGGGCCCACTACGAGCAGTACTTC.

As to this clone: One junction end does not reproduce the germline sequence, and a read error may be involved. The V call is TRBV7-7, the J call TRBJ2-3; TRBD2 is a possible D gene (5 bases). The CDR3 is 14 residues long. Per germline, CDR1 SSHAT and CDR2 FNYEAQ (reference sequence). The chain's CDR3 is CASSLAWGTDTQYF. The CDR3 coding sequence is TGTGCTAGCAGCTTAGCGTGGGGCACAGATACGCAGTATTTT.

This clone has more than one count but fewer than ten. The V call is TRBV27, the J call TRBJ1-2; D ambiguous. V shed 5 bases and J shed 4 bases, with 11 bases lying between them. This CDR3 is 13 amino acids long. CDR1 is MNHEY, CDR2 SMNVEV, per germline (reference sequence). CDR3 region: CASSGRTSYGYTF. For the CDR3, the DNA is TGTGCCAGCAGTGGACGGACGAGCTATGGCTACACCTTC.

The CDR3 spells CASSYMGGNTEAFF. For the CDR3, the DNA is TGTGCCAGCAGCTACATGGGGGGCAACACTGAAGCTTTCTTT. The chain joins TRBV7-2 to TRBJ1-1, with D perhaps TRBD1 (6 bases). The germline gives CDR1 SGHTA, CDR2 FQGNSA. This CDR3 comprises 14 residues. The V end was cut by 4 bases, the J end by 2 bases, with 11 bases between. The whole variable domain, remainder taken from reference TRBV7-2 and TRBJ1-1, is GAGVSQSPSNKVTEKGKDVELRCDPISGHTALYWYRQSLGQGLEFLIYFQGNSAPDKSGLPSDRFSAERTGGSVSTLTIQRTQQEDSAVYLCASSYMGGNTEAFFGQGTRLTVV.

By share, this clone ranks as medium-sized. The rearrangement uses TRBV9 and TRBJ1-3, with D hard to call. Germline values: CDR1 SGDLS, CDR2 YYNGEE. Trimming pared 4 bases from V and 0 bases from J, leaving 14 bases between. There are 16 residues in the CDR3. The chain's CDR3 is CASSPTDRVSGNTIYF. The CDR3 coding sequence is TGTGCCAGCAGCCCCACCGACCGAGTCTCTGGAAACACCATATATTTT.

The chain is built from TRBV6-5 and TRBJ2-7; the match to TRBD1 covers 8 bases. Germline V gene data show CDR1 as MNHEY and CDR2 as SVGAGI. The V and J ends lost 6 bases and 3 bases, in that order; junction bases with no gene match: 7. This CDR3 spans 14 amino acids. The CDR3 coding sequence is TGTGCCAGCAGGGATCCTACAGGGGGCTACGAGCAGTACTTC. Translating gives CASRDPTGGYEQYF.

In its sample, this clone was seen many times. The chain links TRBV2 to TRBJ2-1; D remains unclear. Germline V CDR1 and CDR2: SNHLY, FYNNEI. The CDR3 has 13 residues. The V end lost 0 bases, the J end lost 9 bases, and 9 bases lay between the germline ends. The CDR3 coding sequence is TGTGCCAGCAGTGAAGCGTTAATGGGTGAGCAGTTCTTC. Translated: CASSEALMGEQFF.

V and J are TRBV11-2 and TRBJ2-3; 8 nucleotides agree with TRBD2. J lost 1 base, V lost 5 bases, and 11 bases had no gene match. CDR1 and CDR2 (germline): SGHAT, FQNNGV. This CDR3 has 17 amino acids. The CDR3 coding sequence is TGTGCCAGCAGCCTAGGGACTAGGTGGGGCCGCACAGATACGCAGTATTTT. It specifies CASSLGTRWGRTDTQYF.

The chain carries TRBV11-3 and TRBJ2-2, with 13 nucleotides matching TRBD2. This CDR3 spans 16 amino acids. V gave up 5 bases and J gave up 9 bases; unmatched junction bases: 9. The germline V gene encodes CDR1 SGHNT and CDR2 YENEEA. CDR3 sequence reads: CASSRGLAGHHRELFF. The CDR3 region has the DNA TGTGCCAGCAGCCGGGGACTAGCGGGACATCACCGGGAGCTGTTTTTT.